This T cell receptor (beta chain) is drawn from a study of response to subunit inactivated influenza vaccine. In its sample, this clonotype was seen a few times. As yet, its antigen is unknown. Germline V gene data show CDR1 as DFQATT and CDR2 as SNEGSKA (reference sequence). J gave up 3 bases and V 3 bases, and 6 bases lay outside the gene matches. The CDR3 runs to 15 residues. One entry per CDR3 protein, called by TCRdb with MiXCR from the RT-PCR reads. The sample lists about 780,000 distinct CDR3 sequences; 15% to 20% were seen once. Study results and caveats: It was the authors' suggestion that each seasonal influenza vaccination recruits few new T cells.

This sequence joins TRBV20-1 and TRBJ2-7; 12 bases are a match to TRBD2. The sequencing used PBMCs from blood, collected roughly 5 days after vaccination. This TCR derives from a man in his forties or fifties who received an inactivated influenza vaccine. DNA of the CDR3: TGCAGTGCTAGGAGACTAGCGGGAGCTGGCTACGAGCAGTACTTC. This encodes CSARRLAGAGYEQYF.